The next 5 T cell receptor beta chains were all read from a single sample in a study of OX40 agonist ivuxolimab in advanced cancers. Sequencing used immunoSEQ multiplex PCR; TCRdb keeps in-frame clones, though not all of them. The repertoire holds fewer than 95,000 clones, with less than 85% as singletons. This specimen was CD4+ or CD8+ T cells sorted from blood, taken in a trial of the OX40 agonist ivuxolimab. Receptor source: an adult with an advanced solid tumor such as melanoma, head and neck, liver or kidney cancer.

V gene TRBV7-2 combines with J gene TRBJ1-2, with a possible D match to TRBD1 (6 bases). The CDR3 extends over 14 amino acids. Trimming took off 5 bases at V and 4 bases at J, with 14 bases between the two ends. The germline CDR1 and CDR2 sequences are SGHTA and FQGNSA. CDR3 loop: CASSGQLAGYGYTF. The CDR3 DNA is TGTGCCAGCAGCGGACAGCTCGCGGGCTATGGCTACACCTTC.

This chain joins TRBV7-8 and TRBJ2-7; D may match TRBD1 or TRBD2 (5 bases each). Germline CDR1 reads SGHVS; CDR2 reads FQNEAQ. The germline V and J ends were trimmed by 5 bases and 1 base, with 18 bases remaining between them. The CDR3 is 16 residues long. The CDR3 sequence: CASSGWDPSLSYEQYV. CDR3 sequence (DNA): TGTGCCAGCAGCGGATGGGACCCATCTCTTTCCTACGAGCAGTACGTC.

This chain uses TRBV18 with TRBJ1-1; D gene uncertain. This CDR3 has 15 residues. Per germline, CDR1 KGHSH and CDR2 LQKENI. The V end lost 3 bases, the J end lost 5 bases, and 16 bases lay between the germline ends. The CDR3 bases are TGTGCCAGCTCACCCAAGACCCCCCCGCAAACTGAAGCTTTCTTT. This gives the protein CASSPKTPPQTEAFF. Complete variable domain (other parts from reference TRBV18 and TRBJ1-1): NAGVMQNPRHLVRRRGQEARLRCSPMKGHSHVYWYRQLPEEGLKFMVYLQKENIIDESGMPKERFSAEFPKEGPSILRIQQVVRGDSAAYFCASSPKTPPQTEAFFGQGTRLTVV.

This chain uses TRBV2 with TRBJ1-4; D might be TRBD1 (5 bases). The V end was cut by 4 bases, the J end by 13 bases, with 13 bases between. Germline V gives CDR1 SNHLY, CDR2 FYNNEI. The CDR3 sequence is 12 residues long. CDR3: CASSAGLRGLFF. CDR3 DNA: TGTGCCAGCAGTGCGGGGCTCCGAGGACTGTTTTTT.

The CDR3 sequence: CASSSARGDTQYF. Here the CDR3 DNA reads TGTGCCAGCAGCTCCGCCAGGGGAGATACGCAGTATTTT. The chain is built from TRBV7-9 and TRBJ2-3; TRBD1 is a possible D gene (6 bases). V was clipped by 4 bases and J by 5 bases, with 10 bases between them. The CDR3 is made up of 13 amino acids. CDR1 is SEHNR and CDR2 is FQNEAQ in the germline V gene (reference sequence). The variable domain in full, completed from reference TRBV7-9 and TRBJ2-3, reads DTGVSQNPRHKITKRGQNVTFRCDPISEHNRLYWYRQTLGQGPEFLTYFQNEAQLEKSRLLSDRFSAERPKGSFSTLEIQRTEQGDSAMYLCASSSARGDTQYFGPGTRLTVL.